The 27 T cell receptor beta chains below come from one sample, sequenced in a study of T cells in Graves' hyperthyroidism and ophthalmopathy. Amplified TCR beta CDR3 regions derived from RNA transcripts. An initial round of RT-PCR targeting the TCR CDR3 relied on the HTBI primer set. TCRdb re-analysed the multiplex PCR reads in MiXCR, keeping a single row per CDR3 protein. This table has about 640,000 distinct CDR3 sequences, approximately 42% appearing once. The specimen was peripheral blood or thyroid tissue (not recorded which). These receptors all stem from an adult man with Graves' disease, either hyperthyroidism or ophthalmopathy (not recorded which).

This clonotype has a single count. This rearrangement joins TRBV29-1 to TRBJ1-2; 10 bases match TRBD1. Looked up from germline, CDR1 is SQVTM and CDR2 is ANQGSEA. This CDR3 spans 13 amino acids. The CDR3 DNA is TGCAGTGCCCCCGGGACAGGGGTCGAGGGCTACACCTTC. Its translation is CSAPGTGVEGYTF. The full variable domain, with the rest looked up from reference TRBV29-1 and TRBJ1-2, is SAVISQKPSRDICQRGTSLTIQCQVDSQVTMMFWYRQQPGQSLTLIATANQGSEATYESGFVIDKFPISRPNLTFSTLTVSNMSPEDSSIYLCSAPGTGVEGYTFGSGTRLTVV.

This rearrangement joins TRBV24-1 to TRBJ1-5, with unresolved D. Trimming removed 2 bases at V and 3 bases at J, with 10 bases between. The V gene's germline CDR1 is KGHDR and CDR2 SFDVKD. The CDR3 contains 15 residues. CDR3 DNA: TGTGCCACCAGTGATTCCCACAGAATCAATCAGCCCCAGCATTTT. Translating gives CATSDSHRINQPQHF.

This clonotype was detected a few times. The chain has TRBV2 and TRBJ1-4; D remains ambiguous. Germline V CDR1 and CDR2: SNHLY, FYNNEI. The CDR3 has 15 residues. The V and J ends lost 7 bases and 0 bases respectively, with 12 bases between them. For the CDR3, the DNA is TGTGCCAGCAATCCCCTTTCGGCAACTAATGAAAAACTGTTTTTT. Translating gives CASNPLSATNEKLFF.

The rearrangement joins TRBV29-1 to TRBJ1-2; D is uncertain. The germline V gene has CDR1 SQVTM and CDR2 ANQGSEA. This CDR3 has 15 amino acids. V was cut by 7 bases and J by 7 bases, with 25 bases left in between. CDR3 bases: TGCAGCGCCAACGACGGGCCGTCGGACGGGCCTGGCTACACCTTC. Encoded protein: CSANDGPSDGPGYTF. The whole variable domain, remainder taken from reference TRBV29-1 and TRBJ1-2, is SAVISQKPSRDICQRGTSLTIQCQVDSQVTMMFWYRQQPGQSLTLIATANQGSEATYESGFVIDKFPISRPNLTFSTLTVSNMSPEDSSIYLCSANDGPSDGPGYTFGSGTRLTVV.

This clonotype appeared a few times. V gene TRBV6-1 combines with J gene TRBJ1-3; TRBD1 matches at 9 bases. CDR1 MNHNS and CDR2 SASEGT come from the germline V gene. This CDR3 region has 16 residues. V trimming: 7 bases; J trimming: 2 bases; junction bases outside the gene matches: 9. The CDR3 region is CASITGGRVAGNTIYF. The CDR3 nucleotides are TGTGCCAGCATCACAGGGGGCAGGGTCGCTGGAAACACCATATATTTT.

This clonotype has ten or more counts. The gene calls are TRBV13 and TRBJ1-6, with a tentative D call TRBD1 (6 bases). With 4 bases removed from V and 7 bases from J, the gap between germline ends came to 14 bases. The CDR3 runs 15 residues. CDR1 PRHDT and CDR2 FYEKMQ come from the germline V gene (reference sequence). The CDR3 coding sequence is TGTGCCAGCAGCTCCCGAGGGGGGACGAATTCACCCCTCCACTTT. Its protein is CASSSRGGTNSPLHF.

This chain joins TRBV10-1 and TRBJ1-2, with D maybe TRBD1 (6 bases). The CDR3 covers 17 residues. Germline assignment: CDR1 WNHNN and CDR2 SYGVQD (reference sequence). The V end was cut by 0 bases, the J end by 4 bases, with 18 bases between. The CDR3 loop is CASSESNLGATPYGYTF. The CDR3 DNA is TGCGCCAGCAGTGAGTCGAATTTGGGGGCCACACCCTATGGCTACACCTTC.

This clonotype was seen ten or more times. The chain couples TRBV2 to TRBJ1-3, with TRBD1 matching over 7 bases. J lost 1 base, V lost 10 bases, and 13 bases had no gene match. Germline values: CDR1 SNHLY, CDR2 FYNNEI. This CDR3 has 16 residues. The CDR3 protein is CATSSANRGSGNTIYF. CDR3 bases: TGTGCCACCTCCTCCGCTAACAGGGGTTCTGGAAACACCATATATTTT.

This clonotype was seen at least ten times. J is TRBJ1-4 and V is TRBV29-1, with a tentative D call TRBD1 (6 bases). The germline V gene encodes CDR1 SQVTM and CDR2 ANQGSEA. The germline V and J ends were trimmed by 6 bases and 3 bases, with 11 bases remaining between them. There are 13 residues in the CDR3. CDR3 amino acids: CSVQQGANEKLFF. In DNA form, the CDR3 reads TGCAGCGTCCAACAGGGCGCTAATGAAAAACTGTTTTTT. The full variable domain, completed using reference TRBV29-1 and TRBJ1-4, is SAVISQKPSRDICQRGTSLTIQCQVDSQVTMMFWYRQQPGQSLTLIATANQGSEATYESGFVIDKFPISRPNLTFSTLTVSNMSPEDSSIYLCSVQQGANEKLFFGSGTQLSVL.

The chain joins TRBV16 to TRBJ1-2; D is unclear. Trimming stripped 5 bases from V and 2 bases from J, with 15 bases between. Germline values: CDR1 KGHSY, CDR2 FQNENV. CDR3 size: 15 residues. Here the CDR3 reads CASSFYSTPNYGYTF. CDR3 nucleotides: TGTGCCAGCAGCTTCTACTCCACACCGAACTATGGCTACACCTTC.

This clonotype was counted a few times. The chain has TRBV7-9 and TRBJ2-2, with D perhaps matching TRBD2 (6 bases). The CDR3 loop spans 15 amino acids. Germline loops: CDR1 SEHNR, CDR2 FQNEAQ (reference sequence). Trimming cost V 5 bases and J 5 bases, with 15 bases left between them. The CDR3 region is CASSDGTRITGELFF. DNA for the CDR3: TGTGCCAGCAGCGACGGGACTCGCATAACCGGGGAGCTGTTTTTT. The full variable domain, its missing parts supplied by reference TRBV7-9 and TRBJ2-2, is DTGVSQNPRHKITKRGQNVTFRCDPISEHNRLYWYRQTLGQGPEFLTYFQNEAQLEKSRLLSDRFSAERPKGSFSTLEIQRTEQGDSAMYLCASSDGTRITGELFFGEGSRLTVL.

The chain carries TRBV5-1 and TRBJ2-2; D gene uncertain. V dropped 3 bases and J dropped 1 base, with 13 bases sitting between them. CDR1 is SGHRS and CDR2 is YFSETQ in the germline V gene. This CDR3 spans 16 amino acids. The CDR3 loop is CASSSRLAMNTGELFF. The CDR3 nucleotides read TGCGCCAGCAGCTCCCGACTGGCGATGAACACCGGGGAGCTGTTTTTT.

This clonotype was picked up many times. This chain links TRBV15 with TRBJ2-6; the D is unclear. V was shortened by 1 base and J by 4 bases, with 14 bases between the two germline ends. CDR1 and CDR2 (germline): LNHNV, YYDKDF (reference sequence). CDR3 length equals 17 residues. The CDR3 DNA follows: TGTGCCACCAGCAGAGCCCGAAAAGCGTCCGGGGCCAACGTCCTGACTTTC. It specifies CATSRARKASGANVLTF. The complete variable domain, with remaining parts taken from reference TRBV15 and TRBJ2-6, reads DAMVIQNPRYQVTQFGKPVTLSCSQTLNHNVMYWYQQKSSQAPKLLFHYYDKDFNNEADTPDNFQSRRPNTSFCFLDIRSPGLGDTAMYLCATSRARKASGANVLTFGAGSRLTVL.

The V gene is TRBV20-1, the J gene TRBJ2-5; 7 bases are shared with TRBD2. The V segment lost 0 bases and the J segment 2 bases; nucleotides outside the gene matches: 9. The CDR3 contains 16 residues. The V gene's germline CDR1 is DFQATT and CDR2 SNEGSKA (reference sequence). For the CDR3, the DNA is TGCAGTGCTAGAGACCAACGACTAGCCCTACAAGAGACCCAGTACTTC. Translation: CSARDQRLALQETQYF.

This clonotype was seen many times. The chain employs TRBV25-1 and TRBJ1-5; 8 bases match TRBD1. Losses at the gene ends were 3 bases for V and 4 bases for J; bases not matched to a gene: 5. This CDR3 is built from 15 residues. Germline V CDR1 and CDR2: MGHDK, SYGVNS. CDR3: CASSESGQENQPQHF. As DNA, the CDR3 is TGTGCCAGCAGTGAGTCGGGACAGGAGAATCAGCCCCAGCATTTT.

The J gene is TRBJ1-2, the V gene TRBV29-1; D is unresolved. Germline CDR1 reads SQVTM; CDR2 reads ANQGSEA. The ends were cut back, 7 bases at V and 6 bases at J, with 15 bases in the middle. This CDR3 is built from 12 residues. The CDR3 nucleotides read TGCAGCGGACGGGAGGGTTTTCATGGCTACACCTTC. It codes for CSGREGFHGYTF.

Remarks on this clonotype: This sequence may be a read error, since a much larger clone differs from it by one base. The V gene is TRBV2, the J gene TRBJ2-6; D is perhaps TRBD1 (5 bases). The CDR3 covers 17 residues. Germline V gene sequence: CDR1 SNHLY, CDR2 FYNNEI. The CDR3 DNA reads TGTGCCAGCAGTGAAGAGGCAGGGTCTACTGGGGCCAACGGCCTGACTTTC. Translation gives CASSEEAGSTGANGLTF.

This clonotype was observed a single time. The V and J genes are TRBV29-1 and TRBJ1-2; D is unclear. The germline V gene has CDR1 SQVTM and CDR2 ANQGSEA. This CDR3 spans 11 amino acids. Written as DNA, the CDR3 is TGCAGTCCCGGGCCTTTTTGGGGCTACACCTTC. The encoded protein is CSPGPFWGYTF.

The count of this clonotype is one. This sequence joins TRBV29-1 and TRBJ1-6; TRBD1 aligns across 9 bases. CDR3 length: 13 amino acids. V shed 5 bases, J shed 7 bases, and the junction held 3 bases outside the gene matches. CDR1 SQVTM and CDR2 ANQGSEA come from the germline V gene. This CDR3 reads CSVKGTGNSPLHF. As DNA, the CDR3 is TGCAGCGTTAAAGGGACAGGGAATTCACCCCTCCACTTT.

The V call is TRBV18, the J call TRBJ1-2; D perhaps matches TRBD1 (6 bases). The CDR3 runs 14 residues. Germline-derived CDR1 and CDR2 are KGHSH and LQKENI. V was trimmed by 6 bases and J by 5 bases, leaving 16 bases between them. CDR3 loop: CASSTTDSAYGYTF. In nucleotides, the CDR3 is TGTGCCAGCTCGACGACGGACAGCGCATATGGCTACACCTTC.

In regard to this clonotype: A much larger clone is a single base away; this may be a read error. CDR3 sequence: CATSRELFWDRLAGYTF. CDR3 coding DNA: TGTGCCACCAGCAGAGAACTTTTTTGGGACAGACTTGCTGGCTACACCTTC. The rearrangement links TRBV15 to TRBJ1-2; 7 positions match TRBD1. The length of the CDR3 is 17 residues. Germline CDR1 LNHNV, CDR2 YYDKDF (reference sequence). With V trimmed by 0 bases and J by 7 bases, 14 bases remained unmatched.

This clonotype was seen more than once but under ten times. This may be a read error: a much more frequent sequence differs by one nucleotide. The rearrangement joins TRBV7-9 to TRBJ2-5; D is unresolved. The V and J ends lost 4 bases and 5 bases respectively, with 11 bases between them. CDR3 length: 13 amino acids. Per the germline V gene, CDR1 is SEHNR and CDR2 is FQNEAQ (reference sequence). CDR3 protein: CASSSSGYETQYF. In DNA form, the CDR3 reads TGTGCCAGCAGCTCCTCAGGCTATGAGACCCAGTACTTC.

This clonotype was picked up many times. This chain joins TRBV10-3 and TRBJ1-1, with D unclear. The CDR3 is made up of 14 amino acids. The V gene lost 6 bases and the J gene lost 3 bases, with 14 bases spanning the gap. CDR1 ENHRY and CDR2 SYGVKD come from the germline V gene. The CDR3 coding sequence is TGTGCCATCAGCCTGAGCAGCGGGGACACTGAAGCTTTCTTT. It translates to CAISLSSGDTEAFF.

About this clonotype itself: A clone one base away is much larger, so this may be a read error. The V and J genes are TRBV2 and TRBJ1-3, with TRBD1 as a possible D gene (6 bases). V lost 6 bases, J lost 0 bases, and 12 bases lay in between. The CDR3 runs to 15 residues. Per germline, CDR1 SNHLY and CDR2 FYNNEI. CDR3 bases: TGTGCCAGCAGGGTCCAGGGGAGCTCTGGAAACACCATATATTTT. Protein: CASRVQGSSGNTIYF.

The gene calls are TRBV2 and TRBJ1-2, with D possibly matching TRBD1 (6 bases). V was clipped by 4 bases and J by 3 bases, with 15 bases between them. Germline assignment: CDR1 SNHLY and CDR2 FYNNEI. This CDR3 is 15 amino acids long. The CDR3 DNA reads TGTGCCAGCAGTGGGAGGACAGCCCTGGACTATGGCTACACCTTC. Translated, it gives CASSGRTALDYGYTF.

This rearrangement joins TRBV15 to TRBJ2-5, with TRBD2 matching 8 bases. The CDR3 runs to 16 residues. Germline CDR1 reads LNHNV; CDR2 reads YYDKDF (reference sequence). J lost 3 bases, V lost 6 bases, and 12 bases had no gene match. CDR3 sequence (DNA): TGTGCCACCAGTGATACCGGGACTAGAGGGGAAGAGACCCAGTACTTC. Translating it yields CATSDTGTRGEETQYF. Drawing the rest from reference TRBV15 and TRBJ2-5, the complete variable domain is DAMVIQNPRYQVTQFGKPVTLSCSQTLNHNVMYWYQQKSSQAPKLLFHYYDKDFNNEADTPDNFQSRRPNTSFCFLDIRSPGLGDTAMYLCATSDTGTRGEETQYFGPGTRLLVL.

The chain employs TRBV10-3 and TRBJ1-2; D gene unclear. The CDR3 loop spans 15 amino acids. With 3 bases removed from V and 5 bases from J, the gap between germline ends came to 16 bases. CDR1 is ENHRY and CDR2 is SYGVKD in the germline V gene. The CDR3 region is CAISEPGRTAYGYTF. The CDR3 DNA reads TGTGCCATCAGTGAACCAGGCAGGACCGCTTATGGCTACACCTTC.